This T cell receptor beta chain is drawn from a study of regulatory T cells in long-lasting Graves disease. Study-wide results and caveats: Newly diagnosed Graves' patients exceeded persistent ones in TCR diversity. Owing to a sample size that was small, accuracy may have been reduced.

V shed 2 bases and J shed 7 bases, with 5 bases lying between them. The CDR3 totals 11 residues. Germline V CDR1 and CDR2: GTSNPN, SVGIG (reference sequence). Time point indicated: newly diagnosed GD, antithyroid drugs for less than 3 months. TCR sequences were obtained from RNA taken from PBMCs. On this clonotype itself: Its antigen is currently unknown.

Relying on iRepertoire HTBI primers and Arm-PCR of CDR3 regions, the team built TCR beta libraries. TCRdb re-derived calls from the multiplex PCR reads in MiXCR, one entry per CDR3 protein. The sample yields 300,000 to 400,000 distinct CDR3 sequences, 15% to 19% seen once. Sequenced material: peripheral blood mononuclear cells (PBMCs), taken at new diagnosis, from a patient treated with antithyroid drugs. This receptor was taken from a female donor with Graves disease. V usage is TRBV30 and J usage is TRBJ2-2; no firm D call. The CDR3 DNA is TGTGCCTGGAGTTGGGGCGGGGAGCTGTTTTTT. As protein: CAWSWGGELFF.